This record concerns one T cell receptor (beta chain) sequence. What it binds is not known. Use of 60 Vbeta and 13 Jbeta primers characterized the PCR. Generated by immunoSEQ multiplex PCR, the TCRdb table keeps only in-frame clones and is missing some. Of some 150,000 clones listed, around nine tenths are singletons. This entry belongs to a study of cytomegalovirus exposure and HLA in healthy donors. Study observations and caveats: Specific recognition of CMV antigens was confirmed in vitro for a few chains (all CMV-associated). The investigators catalogued about 170 TCR beta chains as cytomegalovirus-associated.

The source material was PBMCs. The source is a woman aged 30 to 39 in good health and CMV-seronegative.

The CDR3 protein is CASSELGAGGEKLFF. The CDR3 DNA reads TGTGCCAGCAGTGAACTGGGGGCGGGGGGTGAAAAACTGTTTTTT. This chain uses TRBV6-1 with TRBJ1-4, with D maybe TRBD1 (6 bases). V lost 2 bases and J lost 7, with 14 bases in between. Germline V gene data show CDR1 as MNHNS and CDR2 as SASEGT. This CDR3 region has 15 residues.